This T cell receptor (beta chain) was obtained from a study of T cells in localized non-small cell lung cancer. V gave up 5 bases and J gave up 5 bases; unmatched junction bases: 6. Germline CDR1 reads SGHTA; CDR2 reads FQGNSA. The CDR3 totals 14 residues. The method was immunoSEQ multiplex PCR; TCRdb's version includes in-frame clones alone and lacks a portion of them. The sample holds around 33,000 clones, 70% to 90% seen once. The genes are TRBV7-2 and TRBJ2-7; 10 bases line up with TRBD2. The input for sequencing was peripheral blood, taken before any cancer treatment. This receptor was obtained from a woman aged 40-75 years with stage I lung adenocarcinoma. The CDR3 sequence: CASSLSGGWNEQYF. The CDR3 DNA reads TGTGCCAGCAGCCTTAGCGGGGGGTGGAACGAGCAGTACTTC.